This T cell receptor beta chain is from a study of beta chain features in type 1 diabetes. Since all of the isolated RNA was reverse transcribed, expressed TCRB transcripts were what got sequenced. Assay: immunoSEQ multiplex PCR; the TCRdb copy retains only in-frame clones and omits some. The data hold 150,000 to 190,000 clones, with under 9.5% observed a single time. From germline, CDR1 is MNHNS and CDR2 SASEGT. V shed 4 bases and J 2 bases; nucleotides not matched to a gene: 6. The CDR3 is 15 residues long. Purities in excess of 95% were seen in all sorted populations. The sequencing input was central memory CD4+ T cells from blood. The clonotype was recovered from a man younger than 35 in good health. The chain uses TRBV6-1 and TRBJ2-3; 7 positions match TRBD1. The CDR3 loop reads CASSARQGSTDTQYF. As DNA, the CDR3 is TGTGCCAGCAGTGCGCGACAGGGTTCCACAGATACGCAGTATTTT.